This is a list of T cell receptor beta chains from one sample in a study of T cells in Graves' hyperthyroidism and ophthalmopathy. TCRdb called the multiplex PCR reads again in MiXCR, with one record for every CDR3 protein. The table has about 590,000 distinct CDR3 sequences, approximately 14% seen once. Sample: blood. These receptors were collected from a woman aged 18-30 years with Graves' ophthalmopathy. Each CDR3 is given with its conserved first and last residue. Each record gives: clone size, J gene, D gene, CDR3 length, V gene, CDR3 protein, CDR3 DNA. A D gene is named only where the DNA matches it firmly. Some rows have no size entry. The others give once, few or many, or a class for an expanded clone.

>many|TRBJ2-4|.|14|TRBV2
CASRQGLAKNIQYF
TGTGCCAGCCGACAGGGACTAGCCAAAAACATTCAGTACTTC
>.|TRBJ2-2|.|17|TRBV18
CASSPSAQAGNTGELFF
TGTGCCAGCTCACCAAGTGCGCAGGCAGGGAACACCGGGGAGCTGTTTTTT
>many|TRBJ2-2|TRBD2|17|TRBV2
CASSLLAEGSRIGELFF
TGTGCCAGCAGTTTGCTAGCGGAGGGGTCCCGTATCGGGGAGCTGTTTTTT
>many|TRBJ2-1|TRBD1|15|TRBV5-1
CASRRTGDPYNEQFF
TGCGCCAGCAGACGAACAGGGGACCCCTACAATGAGCAGTTCTTC
>many|TRBJ1-5|TRBD1|15|TRBV20-1
CSARDEGRGHQPQHF
TGCAGTGCTAGAGATGAGGGCAGGGGGCATCAGCCCCAGCATTTT
>.|TRBJ2-1|TRBD1|16|TRBV14
CASSQDWGTVYNEQFF
TGTGCCAGCAGCCAAGATTGGGGGACAGTTTACAATGAGCAGTTCTTC
>.|TRBJ2-7|.|12|TRBV7-2
CASSLARHEQYF
TGTGCCAGCAGCTTGGCCCGGCACGAGCAGTACTTC
>many|TRBJ2-7|.|14|TRBV11-2
CASSPPPSVGEQYF
TGTGCCAGCAGCCCCCCTCCTAGCGTTGGCGAGCAGTACTTC
>few|TRBJ1-2|TRBD1|18|TRBV9
CASTGRRGPLTANYGYTF
TGTGCCAGCACCGGTAGAAGGGGGCCACTAACAGCTAACTATGGCTACACCTTC
>many|TRBJ2-3|TRBD1|15|TRBV5-1
CASKLRGQGTDTQYF
TGCGCCAGCAAACTGCGGGGACAGGGGACAGATACGCAGTATTTT
>many|TRBJ2-7|.|14|TRBV20-1
CSARGTAKSYEQYF
TGCAGTGCTAGAGGGACAGCCAAGTCCTACGAGCAGTACTTC
>many|TRBJ1-1|.|15|TRBV5-1
CASRQGSIGNTEAFF
TGCGCCAGCAGGCAGGGATCAATAGGGAACACTGAAGCTTTCTTT
>.|TRBJ2-7|.|16|TRBV3-1
CASSQDRVIYSYEQYF
TGTGCCAGCAGCCAAGATAGGGTGATATACTCCTACGAGCAGTACTTC
>many|TRBJ2-7|.|12|TRBV28
CASRSGYYEQYF
TGTGCCAGCAGGTCAGGATATTACGAGCAGTACTTC
>few|TRBJ2-7|TRBD2|14|TRBV18
CASGSGGSGVEQYF
TGTGCCAGCGGATCTGGCGGGAGCGGGGTCGAGCAGTACTTC
>many|TRBJ2-3|TRBD2|16|TRBV27
CASRPLAVKETDTQYF
TGTGCCAGCAGACCCCTAGCGGTAAAGGAGACAGATACGCAGTATTTT
>few|TRBJ2-2|TRBD2|19|TRBV4-2
CASSPQGTSGRTDTGELFF
TGTGCCAGCAGCCCCCAGGGGACTAGCGGGAGGACGGACACCGGGGAGCTGTTTTTT
>many|TRBJ2-1|.|15|TRBV7-2
CASSFHVGSYNEQFF
TGTGCCAGCAGCTTTCATGTGGGCTCCTACAATGAGCAGTTCTTC
>few|TRBJ1-2|TRBD1|14|TRBV9
CASSDRDRAYGYTF
TGTGCCAGCAGCGACCGGGACAGGGCCTATGGCTACACCTTC
>.|TRBJ2-4|.|15|TRBV2
CASKRGRGSKNIQYF
TGTGCCAGCAAACGGGGGCGGGGATCCAAAAACATTCAGTACTTC
>many|TRBJ2-3|TRBD1|15|TRBV7-2
CASSLAGQAADTQYF
TGTGCCAGCAGCTTAGCAGGACAGGCTGCAGATACGCAGTATTTT
>many|TRBJ2-1|TRBD2|16|TRBV27
CASRVRGLAVNNEQFF
TGTGCCAGCCGGGTCCGCGGACTAGCGGTAAACAATGAGCAGTTCTTC
>many|TRBJ2-1|TRBD2|15|TRBV2
CASSEWGGAYNEQFF
TGTGCCAGCAGTGAGTGGGGGGGAGCCTACAATGAGCAGTTCTTC
>.|TRBJ1-4|.|14|TRBV20-1
CSAPPTGRNEKLFF
TGCAGTGCTCCCCCAACAGGACGTAATGAAAAACTGTTTTTT
>few|TRBJ2-1|.|14|TRBV3-2
CASSPGLALNEQFF
TGTGCCAGCAGCCCCGGACTAGCTCTGAATGAGCAGTTCTTC
>.|TRBJ2-7|TRBD2|14|TRBV20-1
CSALNSGSSYEQYF
TGCAGTGCTTTAAATAGCGGGAGCTCCTACGAGCAGTACTTC
>many|TRBJ2-1|TRBD1|17|TRBV7-3
CASSLTSTGVSYNEQFF
TGTGCCAGCAGCTTAACGTCTACAGGGGTGTCCTACAATGAGCAGTTCTTC
>many|TRBJ2-5|TRBD1|13|TRBV2
CASRPDRGLDQYF
TGTGCCAGCAGGCCCGACAGGGGGCTTGACCAGTACTTC
>few|TRBJ1-2|.|14|TRBV9
CASSVGGTTYGYTF
TGTGCCAGCAGCGTAGGGGGGACAACCTATGGCTACACCTTC
>many|TRBJ2-1|TRBD2|17|TRBV27
CASSPRGLAGLYNEQFF
TGTGCCAGCAGTCCAAGGGGACTAGCGGGATTGTACAATGAGCAGTTCTTC
>many|TRBJ2-7|.|15|TRBV20-1
CSARDPRVGSYEQYF
TGCAGTGCTAGAGATCCCCGGGTAGGATCCTACGAGCAGTACTTC
>.|TRBJ2-1|TRBD2|16|TRBV4-1
CASSQNLAGVLYEQFF
TGCGCCAGCAGCCAAAATCTAGCGGGAGTACTTTATGAGCAGTTCTTC
>.|TRBJ2-3|.|14|TRBV5-1
CASSIGRSTDTQYF
TGCGCCAGCAGCATAGGACGTTCCACAGATACGCAGTATTTT
>.|TRBJ1-6|TRBD1|17|TRBV5-6
CASSFGQVFSLNSPLHF
TGTGCCAGCAGCTTCGGACAGGTCTTTTCCCTCAATTCACCCCTCCACTTT
>many|TRBJ2-5|.|13|TRBV3-1
CASSQVLQETQYF
TGTGCCAGCAGCCAAGTGCTCCAAGAGACCCAGTACTTC
>.|TRBJ1-5|.|17|TRBV18
CASSPGGGLAPNQPQHF
TGTGCCAGCTCACCTGGAGGAGGGCTTGCCCCCAATCAGCCCCAGCATTTT
>many|TRBJ1-3|TRBD1|16|TRBV3-1
CASSHLDRGSGNTIYF
TGTGCCAGCAGCCATTTAGACAGGGGCTCTGGAAACACCATATATTTT
>.|TRBJ2-1|TRBD2|16|TRBV2
CATQQGLLAVKKRRFF
TGTGCCACCCAGCAAGGATTACTAGCGGTCAAAAAGCGGCGGTTCTTC
>many|TRBJ1-1|.|13|TRBV12-3/TRBV12-4
CASREQLSTEAFF
TGTGCCAGCAGAGAGCAGTTGAGCACTGAAGCTTTCTTT
>.|TRBJ2-3|.|15|TRBV19
CASSMGRRYTDTQYF
TGTGCCAGTAGTATGGGTAGGCGATACACAGATACGCAGTATTTT